What follows is one T cell receptor beta chain and its context. Its antigen remains undetermined. Base qualities are missing; no much larger clone stands one base away. CDR1 and CDR2 are drawn from the germline V gene: MGHRA, YSYEKL. Trimming removed 1 base from V and 0 bases from J; the gene matches leave 8 bases unexplained. The CDR3 contains 18 residues, cysteine and phenylalanine counted. The entry retains the CDR3 DNA only, 54 bases that are in frame from base 1. Using the deep immunoSEQ assay, TCR CDR3 regions were amplified from genomic DNA by multiplex PCR. Extracted genomic DNA from each cell subset was spread evenly across all wells of several immunoSEQ 96-well plates, with each plate serving as a replicate. Each replicate PCR for sorted subsets received about 200 ng genomic DNA, equal to tens of thousands of T cell genomes. Purified libraries were quantified with a Qubit 3.0 fluorometer, sized on a Bioanalyzer 2100, and re-quantified with the KAPA Library Quantification kit. Every immunoSEQ 96-well plate was sequenced on a dedicated single-read 150-cycle Illumina NextSeq 550 flow cell. Concerning the study's data processing: Because the immunoSEQ output included only junctional sequences and no quality scores, the filtering could not be the same as the filtering used for full-length reads. To assign V/J genes and CDR3, sequences were annotated against IMGT germline references using PyIR, a Python wrapper for IgBLAST v1.9. Reads with weak V/J assignments (E-value above 1e-6), missing CDR3, stop codons, out-of-frame junctions, or ambiguous translated residues were removed. V3J clonotypes were defined by identical inferred V gene, J gene, and CDR3 amino acid sequence. Percentage overlap between repertoires was computed as shared unique clonotypes divided by the size of the smaller repertoire. Richness of each repertoire was evaluated using RTK rarefaction, the Chao1 estimator, and Recon v2.1 estimates of unobserved clonotypes. For all TCRbeta clonotypes obtained by the gDNA method from several donors, generation probabilities were computed with OLGA. TCRdb took this table from immuneACCESS and kept in-frame rearrangements with V and J called. Such tables lack part of the clones; where checked against another copy, unresolved V genes explain under half of the gap, and the rest is unexplained. V and J calls and clone size are as listed in that table; D and trimming were resolved from the DNA. For this sample there are fewer than 3 million clones; around 92% appear just once. Clones ranked in the top ten supply 0.37% of the sample.

This sample stems from a study of shared clonotypes between healthy human individuals (dated by TCRdb to 2019 to 2021). Background on the whole study: The cohort comprised a couple of women and a few men aged 18 to 49 years. The study deeply sequenced blood TCR repertoires of five healthy adults to estimate repertoire size and the extent of clonotype sharing between individuals. For each donor, CD4 naive and CD4 memory were each given three plates, CD8 naive was given two plates, and CD8 memory was given one plate. Per donor, leukapheresis produced somewhere between about 0.85 and 8.9 billion PBMCs. Libraries were prepared and TCR repertoires were sequenced by different laboratories using diverse techniques, in order to increase sequencing depth and limit assay-specific biases. The investigation overall reported the following: Even with the large sequencing depth, rarefaction of the sorted-subset datasets indicated that sequencing was incomplete. Sharing across a few donors was observed for about 4.8% of naive CD4, under 4% of naive CD8, about 2.3% of memory CD4, and less than 0.45% of memory CD8 clonotypes. Because the study included only a small number of donors, the genetic and exposure-history diversity represented was limited. Naive subsets generally had larger estimated clonotype richness than memory subsets. Pairwise subsampling led to the expectation that sequencing depth would affect the degree of clonotype sharing among donors. Sampling was restricted to blood, and TCR repertoires in tissues likely differ from the TCR repertoires found in blood. Compared with non-shared clonotypes, the clonotypes found in all four sorted-subset donors had higher generation probabilities.

The donors were healthy, HIV-negative adults with no recently reported acute infections or vaccinations. Every donor was a Caucasian adult residing in Nashville, Tennessee, USA. Magnetic negative selection was used to enrich CD4+ T cells, after which naive cells were positively selected on CD45RA and the negative fraction became the memory subset. Blood was obtained by leukapheresis, after which PBMCs were separated by Ficoll-Histopaque density gradient centrifugation and cryopreserved in liquid nitrogen vapor phase. Analytical flow cytometry was used to check the purity and quantity of every magnetically sorted T cell population. Genomic DNA was isolated from each sorted fraction and quantified by UV absorbance on a Nanodrop 2000c.

The rearrangement joined TRBV4-1 to TRBJ1-4; TRBD1 fits 7 bases in the junction. This receptor was obtained from a young man in good health. Some clones in this sample may be carry-over from other donors' samples. Sequencing used naive CD4+ T cells from PBMCs. The sample's cell subset or site label is to be understood as: CD45RA+ positively selected. Read as DNA, the sequence is TGCGCCAGCAGCCAAGTGTGGACAGGCGGTGCAACTAATGAAAAACTGTTTTTT. This is translated as CASSQVWTGGATNEKLFF.